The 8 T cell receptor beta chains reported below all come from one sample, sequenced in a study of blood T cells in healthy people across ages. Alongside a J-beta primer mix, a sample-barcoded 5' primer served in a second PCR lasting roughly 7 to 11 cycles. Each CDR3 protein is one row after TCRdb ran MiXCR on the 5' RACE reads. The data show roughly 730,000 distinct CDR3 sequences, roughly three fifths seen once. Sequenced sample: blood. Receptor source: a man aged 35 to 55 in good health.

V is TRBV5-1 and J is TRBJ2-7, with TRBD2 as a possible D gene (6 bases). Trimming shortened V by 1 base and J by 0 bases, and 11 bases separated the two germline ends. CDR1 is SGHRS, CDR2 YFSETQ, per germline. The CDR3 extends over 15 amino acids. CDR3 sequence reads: CASSLRWTNSYEQYF. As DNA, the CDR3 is TGCGCCAGCAGCTTGCGTTGGACTAACTCCTACGAGCAGTACTTC.

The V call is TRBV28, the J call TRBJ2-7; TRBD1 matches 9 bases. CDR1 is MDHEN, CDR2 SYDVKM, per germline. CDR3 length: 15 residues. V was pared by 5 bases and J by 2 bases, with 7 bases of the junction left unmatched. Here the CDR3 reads CASSPTGGGAYEQYF. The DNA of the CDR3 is TGTGCCAGCAGTCCGACAGGGGGTGGGGCCTACGAGCAGTACTTC. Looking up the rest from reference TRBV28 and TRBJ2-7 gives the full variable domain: DVKVTQSSRYLVKRTGEKVFLECVQDMDHENMFWYRQDPGLGLRLIYFSYDVKMKEKGDIPEGYSVSREKKERFSLILESASTNQTSMYLCASSPTGGGAYEQYFGPGTRLTVT.

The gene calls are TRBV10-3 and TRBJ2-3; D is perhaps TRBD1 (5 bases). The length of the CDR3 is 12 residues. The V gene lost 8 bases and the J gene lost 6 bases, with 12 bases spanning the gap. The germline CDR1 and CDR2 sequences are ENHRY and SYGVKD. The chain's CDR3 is CAIGWGPDTQYF. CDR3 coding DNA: TGTGCCATCGGGTGGGGCCCCGATACGCAGTATTTT.

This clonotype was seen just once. The CDR3 sequence is CASSVSTSGGFNEQFF. As DNA, the CDR3 is TGTGCCAGCAGCGTGTCCACTAGCGGGGGATTCAATGAGCAGTTCTTC. The chain has TRBV9 and TRBJ2-1; TRBD2 agrees at 11 bases. Germline V gives CDR1 SGDLS, CDR2 YYNGEE. The CDR3 spans 16 residues. V trimming: 2 bases; J trimming: 6 bases; junction bases outside the gene matches: 7.

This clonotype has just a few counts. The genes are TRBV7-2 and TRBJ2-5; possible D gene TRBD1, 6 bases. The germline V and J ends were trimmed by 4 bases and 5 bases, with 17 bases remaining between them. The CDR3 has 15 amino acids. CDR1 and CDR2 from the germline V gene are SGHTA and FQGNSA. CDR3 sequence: CASSSPVHQGETQYF. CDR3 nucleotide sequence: TGTGCCAGCAGCTCTCCCGTGCACCAGGGGGAGACCCAGTACTTC.

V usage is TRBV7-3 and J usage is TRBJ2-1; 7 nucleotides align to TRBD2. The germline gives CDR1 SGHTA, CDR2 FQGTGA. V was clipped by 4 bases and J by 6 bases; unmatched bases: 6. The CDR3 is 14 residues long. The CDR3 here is CASSSTGLRNEQFF. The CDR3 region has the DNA TGTGCCAGCAGCTCCACGGGACTACGCAATGAGCAGTTCTTC.

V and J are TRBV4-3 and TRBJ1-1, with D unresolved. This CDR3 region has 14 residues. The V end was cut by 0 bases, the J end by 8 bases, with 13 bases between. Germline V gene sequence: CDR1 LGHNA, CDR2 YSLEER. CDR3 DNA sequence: TGCGCCAGCAGCCAAGATCGTATAAGTAAAGAAGCTTTCTTT. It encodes CASSQDRISKEAFF.

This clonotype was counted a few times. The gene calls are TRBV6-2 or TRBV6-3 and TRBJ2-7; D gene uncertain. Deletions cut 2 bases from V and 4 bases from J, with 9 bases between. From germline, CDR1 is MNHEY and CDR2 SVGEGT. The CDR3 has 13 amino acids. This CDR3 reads CASSYQFEYEQYF. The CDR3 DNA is TGTGCCAGCAGTTACCAGTTCGAATACGAGCAGTACTTC.